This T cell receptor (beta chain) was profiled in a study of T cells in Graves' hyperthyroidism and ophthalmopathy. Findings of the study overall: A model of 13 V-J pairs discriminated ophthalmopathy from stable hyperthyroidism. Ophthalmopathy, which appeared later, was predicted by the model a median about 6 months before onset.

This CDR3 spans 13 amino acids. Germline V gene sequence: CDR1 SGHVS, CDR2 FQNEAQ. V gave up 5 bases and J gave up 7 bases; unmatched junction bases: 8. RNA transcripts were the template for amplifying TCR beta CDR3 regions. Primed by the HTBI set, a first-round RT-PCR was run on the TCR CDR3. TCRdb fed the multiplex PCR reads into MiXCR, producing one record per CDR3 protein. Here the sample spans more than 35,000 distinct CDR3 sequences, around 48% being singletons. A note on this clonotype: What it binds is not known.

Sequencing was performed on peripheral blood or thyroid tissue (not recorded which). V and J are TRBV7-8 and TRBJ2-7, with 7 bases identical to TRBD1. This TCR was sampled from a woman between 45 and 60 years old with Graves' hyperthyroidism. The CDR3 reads CASSIGQVREQYF. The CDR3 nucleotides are TGTGCCAGCAGCATCGGACAGGTTCGGGAGCAGTACTTC.